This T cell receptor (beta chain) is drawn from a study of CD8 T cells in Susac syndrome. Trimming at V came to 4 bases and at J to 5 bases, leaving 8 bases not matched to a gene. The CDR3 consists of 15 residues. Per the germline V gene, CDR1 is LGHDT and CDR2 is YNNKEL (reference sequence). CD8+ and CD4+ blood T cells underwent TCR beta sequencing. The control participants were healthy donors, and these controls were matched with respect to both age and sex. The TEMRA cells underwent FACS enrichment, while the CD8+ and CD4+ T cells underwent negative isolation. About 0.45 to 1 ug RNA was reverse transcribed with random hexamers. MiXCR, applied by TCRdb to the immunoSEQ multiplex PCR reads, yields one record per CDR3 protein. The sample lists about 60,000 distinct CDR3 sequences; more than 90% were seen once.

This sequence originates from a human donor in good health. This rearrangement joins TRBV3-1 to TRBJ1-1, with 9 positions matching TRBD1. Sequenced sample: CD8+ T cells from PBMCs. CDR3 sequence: CASSPFGTGITEAFF. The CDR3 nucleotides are TGTGCCAGCAGCCCGTTCGGGACAGGGATAACTGAAGCTTTCTTT.